Listed below are T cell receptor beta chains from one sample, sequenced in a study of blood T cell repertoires in COVID-19. Here immunoSEQ multiplex PCR was the method, and the copy in TCRdb shows in-frame clones only, minus some. The top ten clones hold roughly 2.5% of a sample with approximately 150,000 clones, about 87% of them seen once. Sequencing was done on a sample of peripheral blood. The receptors here all came from a woman older than 75 with COVID-19, enrolled during active disease. The CDR3 runs from the conserved cysteine through the conserved F or W. Each record gives: V gene, clone size, J gene, D gene, CDR3 protein, CDR3 DNA. A D gene is named only where the DNA matches it firmly. Clone sizes are given selectively: once, few, many, or a class where the clone is expanded.

TRBV11-2	.	TRBJ1-4	.	CASSLGQLATNEKLFF	TGTGCCAGCAGCTTAGGACAGCTTGCAACTAATGAAAAACTGTTTTTT
TRBV3-1/TRBV3-2	.	TRBJ2-2	.	CASSQDYIGELFF	TGTGCCAGCAGCCAAGATTACATAGGGGAGCTGTTTTTT
TRBV19	.	TRBJ2-5	TRBD1	CASSISGTGSGETQYF	TGTGCCAGTAGTATATCCGGGACAGGGAGCGGCGAGACCCAGTACTTC
TRBV4-2	.	TRBJ2-5	.	CASSQGSSRTPETQYF	TGTGCCAGCAGCCAAGGCTCCTCGAGAACTCCAGAGACCCAGTACTTC
TRBV24-1	.	TRBJ1-6	.	CATSDFAGSPLHF	TGTGCCACCAGTGATTTTGCGGGATCACCCCTCCACTTT
TRBV27	.	TRBJ2-1	.	CASSFRQSPYEQFF	TGTGCCAGCAGTTTCAGGCAGTCCCCCTATGAGCAGTTCTTC
TRBV14	.	TRBJ2-2	.	CASSQMAGLSTGELFF	TGTGCCAGCAGCCAAATGGCAGGCCTGTCCACCGGGGAGCTGTTTTTT
TRBV7-2	.	TRBJ2-3	TRBD2	CASSLRSAGGGTDTQYF	TGTGCCAGCAGCTTACGGTCGGCGGGAGGGGGCACAGATACGCAGTATTTT
TRBV5-1	few	TRBJ1-6	.	CASSLETGNSPLHF	TGCGCCAGCAGCTTGGAAACAGGGAATTCACCCCTCCACTTT
TRBV3-1/TRBV3-2	.	TRBJ1-3	.	CASSPQPGGGNTIYF	TGTGCCAGCAGCCCCCAGCCAGGAGGGGGAAACACCATATATTTT
TRBV4-3	.	TRBJ2-5	.	CASSPMLGGETQYF	TGCGCCAGCAGCCCCATGTTAGGGGGAGAGACCCAGTACTTC
TRBV7-6	.	TRBJ1-1	.	CASGAGNTEAFF	TGTGCCAGCGGAGCGGGAAACACTGAAGCTTTCTTT
TRBV2	.	TRBJ2-6	.	CASRAGNSGANVLTF	TGTGCCAGCAGGGCCGGGAACTCTGGGGCCAACGTCCTGACTTTC
TRBV7-9	.	TRBJ2-5	TRBD1	CASRSGQELQETQYF	TGTGCCAGCAGGTCGGGACAGGAGCTCCAAGAGACCCAGTACTTC
TRBV29-1	.	TRBJ1-3	.	CSPPLGLNTIYF	TGCAGCCCCCCGTTGGGCTTAAACACCATATATTTT
TRBV7-2	.	TRBJ1-3	.	CASSVSGRSGNTIYF	TGTGCCAGCAGCGTAAGCGGCCGGAGTGGAAACACCATATATTTT
TRBV28	.	TRBJ2-3	.	CASSTTRDTQYF	TGTGCCAGCAGTACAACAAGAGATACGCAGTATTTT
TRBV7-2	.	TRBJ2-7	.	CASSLEGREREQYF	TGTGCCAGCAGCTTAGAGGGGCGGGAAAGGGAGCAGTACTTC
TRBV5-8	.	TRBJ2-3	.	CASSRLGAAAPTDTQYF	TGTGCCAGCAGCCGACTCGGAGCGGCGGCCCCCACAGATACGCAGTATTTT
TRBV19	once	TRBJ2-1	.	CASSPISYNEQFF	TGTGCCAGTAGTCCTATCTCCTACAATGAGCAGTTCTTC
TRBV6-5	.	TRBJ1-5	TRBD1	CASHTGGVQPQHF	TGTGCCAGCCATACAGGGGGCGTGCAGCCCCAGCATTTT
TRBV19	.	TRBJ1-1	TRBD1	CASRHTGEVSEAFF	TGTGCCAGTAGGCATACAGGGGAGGTGTCTGAAGCTTTCTTT
TRBV6-5	few	TRBJ1-5	.	CASRTPTVGNQPQHF	TGTGCCAGCAGGACCCCGACAGTAGGCAATCAGCCCCAGCATTTT
TRBV5-6	.	TRBJ2-5	TRBD1	CASSFGTEETQYF	TGTGCCAGCAGCTTCGGGACAGAAGAGACCCAGTACTTC
TRBV7-8	.	TRBJ1-2	TRBD1	CASSKNTDRVYTF	TGTGCCAGCAGCAAAAATACGGACAGGGTCTACACCTTC
TRBV5-6	few	TRBJ1-1	.	CASSFRQDTEAFF	TGTGCCAGCAGCTTCCGACAGGACACTGAAGCTTTCTTT
TRBV7-9	.	TRBJ2-4	.	CASSLDGLAKNIQYF	TGTGCCAGCAGCTTAGACGGGTTAGCCAAAAACATTCAGTACTTC
TRBV18	.	TRBJ2-2	.	CASSQFEGTGELFF	TGTGCCAGCTCACAGTTCGAGGGAACCGGGGAGCTGTTTTTT
TRBV28	once	TRBJ1-5	.	CASNLGGDQPQHF	TGTGCCAGCAATCTAGGCGGGGATCAGCCCCAGCATTTT
TRBV10-3	once	TRBJ2-1	TRBD2	CAISESEREGHEQFF	TGTGCCATCAGTGAGTCCGAGCGGGAGGGTCATGAGCAGTTCTTC
TRBV29-1	.	TRBJ1-1	TRBD1	CSAQQGRNTEAFF	TGCAGCGCCCAACAGGGGCGGAACACTGAAGCTTTCTTT
TRBV4-2	.	TRBJ2-7	.	CASSASSGQTYEQYF	TGTGCCAGCAGCGCCAGTAGCGGCCAAACCTACGAGCAGTACTTC
TRBV12-3/TRBV12-4	once	TRBJ2-1	.	CASSFRGHEQFF	TGTGCCAGCAGTTTTCGAGGGCATGAGCAGTTCTTC
TRBV6-5	.	TRBJ1-1	.	CASSYHRNTEAFF	TGTGCCAGCAGTTATCACAGGAACACTGAAGCTTTCTTT
TRBV4-2	.	TRBJ2-1	TRBD2	CASSQASGRDEQFF	TGTGCCAGCAGCCAAGCTAGCGGGAGGGATGAGCAGTTCTTC
TRBV7-9	.	TRBJ2-1	TRBD2	CASSTGLASNEQFF	TGTGCCAGCAGCACGGGACTAGCGTCGAATGAGCAGTTCTTC
TRBV5-1	.	TRBJ2-2	TRBD1	CASSPGQGFAGELFF	TGCGCCAGCAGCCCGGGACAGGGGTTCGCCGGGGAGCTGTTTTTT